The next 12 T cell receptor beta chains were all read from a single sample in a study of naive and memory T cell subsets. Amplification of ligated cDNA took four PCR rounds with SP2 and nested alpha and beta constant primers. One entry per CDR3 protein results from TCRdb running MiXCR on the 5' RACE reads. The sample records 55,000 to 70,000 distinct CDR3 sequences, 7.2% being singletons. An oligonucleotide containing a UMI was ligated to the 3' end of TCR cDNA. These receptors originate from a male donor in good health.

This clonotype was picked up many times. The chain has TRBV20-1 and TRBJ2-1; 7 nucleotides agree with TRBD2. The CDR3 has 16 amino acids. The trim removed 0 bases at V and 12 bases at J, leaving 17 bases unmatched. CDR1 is DFQATT and CDR2 is SNEGSKA in the germline V gene (reference sequence). The CDR3 nucleotides are TGCAGTGCTAGAGAAGAAGCGGGGATAGGATTTCGCGGGCAGTTCTTC. Translating it yields CSAREEAGIGFRGQFF.

A few counts support this clonotype. The chain has TRBV20-1 and TRBJ1-2, with D perhaps TRBD1 (5 bases). Trimming took off 0 bases at V and 8 bases at J, with 13 bases between the two ends. Germline CDR1 and CDR2: DFQATT and SNEGSKA (reference sequence). This CDR3 comprises 13 residues. The CDR3 region has the DNA TGCAGTGCTAGAGATGCAGGGCTTGACGGCTACACCTTC. Translated, it gives CSARDAGLDGYTF.

This clonotype was observed many times. The rearrangement joins TRBV18 to TRBJ2-2, with D possibly TRBD2 on 7 matching bases. The CDR3 is made up of 15 amino acids. Germline loops: CDR1 KGHSH, CDR2 LQKENI. V lost 2 bases, J lost 6 bases, and 13 bases lay in between. The CDR3, as DNA: TGTGCCAGCTCACCAACGGGGGGCGACGCCGGGGAGCTGTTTTTT. This encodes CASSPTGGDAGELFF.

This clonotype turned up a few times. The genes are TRBV10-2 and TRBJ2-1, with D perhaps matching TRBD2 (6 bases). In germline, CDR1 is WSHSY, CDR2 SAAADI. V dropped 8 bases and J dropped 1 base, with 9 bases sitting between them. The CDR3 totals 13 residues. CDR3 DNA: TGCGCCAGCGCCCTAGCGTCCTACAATGAGCAGTTCTTC. This translates into CASALASYNEQFF.

In its sample, this clonotype was seen a few times. The rearrangement joins TRBV29-1 to TRBJ2-7; 7 nucleotides agree with TRBD1. CDR1 and CDR2 (germline): SQVTM, ANQGSEA. The CDR3 has 13 residues. V lost 6 bases to trimming and J lost 0 bases; unmatched junction nucleotides: 5. CDR3 sequence: CSVRTGRSYEQYF. The CDR3 DNA is TGCAGCGTCCGGACAGGTCGCTCCTACGAGCAGTACTTC.

This clonotype showed up many times. The chain couples TRBV12-5 to TRBJ2-2; D not resolved. Germline loops: CDR1 LGHNT, CDR2 FRNRAP. The CDR3 extends over 15 amino acids. V lost 2 bases to trimming and J lost 2 bases, with 9 bases between them. The CDR3 loop is CASGLNTKNTGELFF. CDR3 bases: TGTGCTAGTGGTTTGAACACCAAAAACACCGGGGAGCTGTTTTTT.

The sample holds a few counts of this clonotype. The J gene is TRBJ2-2, the V gene TRBV5-5; 8 positions agree with TRBD1. The CDR3 consists of 17 residues. Per germline, CDR1 SGHKS and CDR2 YYEKEE (reference sequence). The V gene end was trimmed by 4 bases and the J gene end by 2 bases; junction bases not matched to a gene: 10. The chain's CDR3 is CASSGGQVVQNTGELFF. The CDR3 DNA follows: TGTGCCAGCAGCGGGGGACAGGTGGTACAAAACACCGGGGAGCTGTTTTTT.

This clonotype was observed a few times. The V gene is TRBV7-9, the J gene TRBJ1-3; D gene ambiguous. Germline CDR1 reads SEHNR; CDR2 reads FQNEAQ (reference sequence). Between the trimmed V and J ends, which lost 4 bases and 4 bases, there was a span of 11 bases. This CDR3 spans 14 amino acids. DNA of the CDR3: TGTGCCAGCAGCTCAACATCCGCCGGAAACACCATATATTTT. Encoded protein: CASSSTSAGNTIYF. The whole variable domain, filled in from reference TRBV7-9 and TRBJ1-3, reads DTGVSQNPRHKITKRGQNVTFRCDPISEHNRLYWYRQTLGQGPEFLTYFQNEAQLEKSRLLSDRFSAERPKGSFSTLEIQRTEQGDSAMYLCASSSTSAGNTIYFGEGSWLTVV.

This clonotype was observed many times. The rearrangement joins TRBV6-5 to TRBJ2-1; 11 nucleotides agree with TRBD2. J lost 6 bases, V lost 6 bases, and 7 bases had no gene match. Germline assignment: CDR1 MNHEY and CDR2 SVGAGI. The CDR3 loop spans 15 amino acids. The CDR3 DNA reads as TGTGCCAGCAGGTGCGGGACTAGCGGCTGCAATGAGCAGTTCTTC. Amino acid sequence: CASRCGTSGCNEQFF.

This clonotype was counted ten times or more. The chain couples TRBV4-1 to TRBJ2-5; TRBD2 might be the D (5 bases). Germline loops: CDR1 MGHRA, CDR2 YSYEKL. Trimming removed 1 base from V and 5 bases from J, with 8 bases in between. The length of the CDR3 is 13 residues. DNA for the CDR3: TGCGCCAGCAGCCAAGGAGGGCGGGAGACCCAGTACTTC. It yields the protein CASSQGGRETQYF.

This clonotype occurred many times. The CDR3 DNA sequence: TGCAGCGGCGGGACCGACGCCTACGAGCAGTACTTC. Amino acid sequence: CSGGTDAYEQYF. The chain links TRBV29-1 to TRBJ2-7, with D tentatively TRBD2 (6 bases). The ends were cut back, 7 bases at V and 2 bases at J, with 12 bases in the middle. Germline values: CDR1 SQVTM, CDR2 ANQGSEA. The CDR3 totals 12 residues.

Ten or more counts support this clonotype. V and J are TRBV5-6 and TRBJ1-1; no clear D gene. The CDR3 consists of 13 residues. The V gene lost 2 bases and the J gene lost 1 base, with 6 bases spanning the gap. Germline V CDR1 and CDR2: SGHDT, YYEEEE. The CDR3 DNA reads as TGTGCCAGCAGCTTACACCCGAACACTGAAGCTTTCTTT. Translation: CASSLHPNTEAFF.